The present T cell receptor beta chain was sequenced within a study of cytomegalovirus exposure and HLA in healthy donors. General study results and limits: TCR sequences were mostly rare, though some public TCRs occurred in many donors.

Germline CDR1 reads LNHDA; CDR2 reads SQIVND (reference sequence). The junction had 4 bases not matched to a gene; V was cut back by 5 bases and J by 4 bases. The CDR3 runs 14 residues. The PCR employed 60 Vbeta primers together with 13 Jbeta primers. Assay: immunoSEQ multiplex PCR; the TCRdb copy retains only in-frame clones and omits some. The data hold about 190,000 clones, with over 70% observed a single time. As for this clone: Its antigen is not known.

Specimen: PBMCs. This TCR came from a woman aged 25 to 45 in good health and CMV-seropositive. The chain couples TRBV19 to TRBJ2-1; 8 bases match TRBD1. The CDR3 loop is CASSYRGIYNEQFF. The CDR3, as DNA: TGTGCCAGTAGTTACAGGGGGATATACAATGAGCAGTTCTTC.